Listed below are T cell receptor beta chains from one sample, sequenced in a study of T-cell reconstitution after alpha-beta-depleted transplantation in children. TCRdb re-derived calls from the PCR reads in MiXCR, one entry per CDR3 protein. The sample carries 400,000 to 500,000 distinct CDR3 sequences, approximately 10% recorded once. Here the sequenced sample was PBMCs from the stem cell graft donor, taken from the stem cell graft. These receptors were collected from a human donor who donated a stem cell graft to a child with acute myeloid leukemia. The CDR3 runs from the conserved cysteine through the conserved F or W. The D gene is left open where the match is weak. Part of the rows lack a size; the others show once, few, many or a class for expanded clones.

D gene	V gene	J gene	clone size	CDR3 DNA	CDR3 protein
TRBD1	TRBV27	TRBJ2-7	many	TGTGCCAGCAGTCCTTGGACAGGTCCCTACGAGCAGTACTTC	CASSPWTGPYEQYF
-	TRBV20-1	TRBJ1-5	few	TGCAGTGCTAAGCAGGAGCTTAGCAATCAGCCCCAGCATTTT	CSAKQELSNQPQHF
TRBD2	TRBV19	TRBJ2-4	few	TGTGCCAGTAGTCGGGAGGGCCTTAAAAACATTCAGTACTTC	CASSREGLKNIQYF
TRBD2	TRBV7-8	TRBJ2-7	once	TGTGCCAGCAGACCCCGGTTAGCGGGAGGCGAGCAGTACTTC	CASRPRLAGGEQYF
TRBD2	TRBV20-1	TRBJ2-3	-	TGCAGTGCTAGGGAAGCGGGAGATCAGACAGATACGCAGTATTTT	CSAREAGDQTDTQYF
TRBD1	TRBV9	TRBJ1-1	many	TGTGCCAGCAGCGTAGCTCTAATGACAGGGTCCGACACTGAAGCTTTCTTT	CASSVALMTGSDTEAFF
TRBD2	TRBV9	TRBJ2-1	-	TGTGCCAGCAGCGCCTTGGGGGCGGGAGGATCCTACAATGAGCAGTTCTTC	CASSALGAGGSYNEQFF
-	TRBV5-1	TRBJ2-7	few	TGCGCCAGCAGCTTGGATGAGTACGAGCAGTACTTC	CASSLDEYEQYF
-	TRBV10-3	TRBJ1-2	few	TGTGCCATCAGTGAAGGGGGGGTTGGCTATGGCTACACCTTC	CAISEGGVGYGYTF
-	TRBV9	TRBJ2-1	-	TGTGCCAGCAATGATCTTCAGGACAACGACTACAATGAGCAGTTCTTC	CASNDLQDNDYNEQFF
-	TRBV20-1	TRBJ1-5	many	TGCAGTGCTAGAGACGAGCTCAATCAGCCCCAGCATTTT	CSARDELNQPQHF
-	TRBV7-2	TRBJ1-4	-	TGTGCCAGCAGCTTAAGGCGGAATGAAAAACTGTTTTTT	CASSLRRNEKLFF
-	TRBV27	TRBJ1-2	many	TGTGCCAGCACCCCCCTCAGGGGTTATGACTATGGCTACACCTTC	CASTPLRGYDYGYTF
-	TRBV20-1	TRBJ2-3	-	TGCTGTGCCCAGAGGAGCGCGACTAGCACAGATACGCAGTATTTT	CCAQRSATSTDTQYF
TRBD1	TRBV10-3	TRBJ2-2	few	TGTGCCATCAGGGCCGGGACAGGAAACACCGGGGAGCTGTTTTTT	CAIRAGTGNTGELFF
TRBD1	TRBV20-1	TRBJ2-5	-	TGCAGTGCACGAGCGGACAGGGTAGAGACCCAGTACTTC	CSARADRVETQYF
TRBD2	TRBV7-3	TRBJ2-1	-	TGTGCCAGCAGCTCTACTAGCGGGACCAATGAGCAGTTCTTC	CASSSTSGTNEQFF